Listed here are 29 T cell receptor beta chains from one sample, sequenced in a study of T cell responses to AZD1222 COVID-19 vaccine. Measured with immunoSEQ multiplex PCR; TCRdb has only the in-frame clones, and not every one. The table shows about 45,000 clones, with approximately 90% occurring only once. The source was peripheral blood, collected 28 days after the second AZD1222 dose. The source of these receptors is an adult who received the AZD1222 COVID-19 vaccine.

V and J are TRBV4-1 and TRBJ2-7; 7 bases align to TRBD1. The J segment lost 3 bases and the V segment lost 5 bases, leaving 10 bases of the junction unmatched. There are 15 residues in the CDR3. Per the germline V gene, CDR1 is MGHRA and CDR2 is YSYEKL. The CDR3 sequence: CASSRGLGQSYEQYF. CDR3 in DNA: TGCGCCAGCAGCAGAGGACTGGGACAGAGCTACGAGCAGTACTTC.

The chain links TRBV2 to TRBJ1-2; D not certain. This CDR3 has 14 amino acids. Per the germline V gene, CDR1 is SNHLY and CDR2 is FYNNEI. Trimming cost V 2 bases and J 0 bases, with 7 bases left between them. CDR3 nucleotides: TGTGCCAGCAGTGAACGAACAGCTAACTATGGCTACACCTTC. It is translated as CASSERTANYGYTF.

The gene calls are TRBV6-1 and TRBJ2-7, with 8 positions matching TRBD1. Trimming at V came to 2 bases and at J to 5 bases, leaving 8 bases not matched to a gene. The CDR3 contains 15 residues. Germline CDR1 is MNHNS and CDR2 is SASEGT. CDR3 DNA: TGTGCCAGCAGTGAACTAGACAGGGGAGGCGACGAGCAGTACTTC. Translation: CASSELDRGGDEQYF.

The chain is built from TRBV21-1 and TRBJ1-5; the tabulated D call, TRBD1, remains unverified against the DNA. TRBV21-1 constitutes a pseudogene. The CDR3 contains 16 residues. The CDR3, as DNA: TGTGCCAGCAGCACCCGGGACAGGGGAGCGGACCAGCCCCAGCATTTT. It yields the protein CASSTRDRGADQPQHF.

J is TRBJ1-6 and V is TRBV25-1; a weak D match, TRBD1 (6 bases). Germline V gives CDR1 MGHDK, CDR2 SYGVNS. The CDR3 contains 16 residues. V gave up 3 bases and J gave up 0 bases, with 9 bases separating them. This CDR3 is CASSDDRSSYNSPLHF. The CDR3 DNA sequence: TGTGCCAGCAGTGACGACAGGAGCTCCTATAATTCACCCCTCCACTTT.

DNA for the CDR3: TGTGCCAGTAGTATGAACTACAATCAGCCCCAGCATTTT. It is translated as CASSMNYNQPQHF. J is TRBJ1-5 and V is TRBV19; D is undetermined. Per germline, CDR1 LNHDA and CDR2 SQIVND (reference sequence). This CDR3 is built from 13 residues. V gave up 3 bases and J gave up 3 bases, with 6 bases separating them.

The J gene is TRBJ2-3, the V gene TRBV9, with 9 bases lining up with TRBD1. Germline CDR1 is SGDLS and CDR2 is YYNGEE. V lost 4 bases and J lost 5; bases outside the gene matches: 11. The CDR3 extends over 16 amino acids. For the CDR3, the DNA is TGTGCCAGCAGCCCCCTCCCGGGACAGGGAATAGATACGCAGTATTTT. This sequence encodes CASSPLPGQGIDTQYF. Based on the CDR3 plus reference TRBV9 and TRBJ2-3, the full variable domain is DSGVTQTPKHLITATGQRVTLRCSPRSGDLSVYWYQQSLDQGLQFLIQYYNGEERAKGNILERFSAQQFPDLHSELNLSSLELGDSALYFCASSPLPGQGIDTQYFGPGTRLTVL.

CDR3 nucleotide sequence: TGTGCCAGCTCACCACAACAGGGGGCGGCTCTGGTCGCCGAGCAGTACTTC. Encoded protein: CASSPQQGAALVAEQYF. The genes are TRBV18 and TRBJ2-7; 9 bases match TRBD1. Looked up from germline, CDR1 is KGHSH and CDR2 is LQKENI. The CDR3 runs 17 residues. V dropped 1 base and J dropped 6; count of bases not matched to a gene: 13.

The chain couples TRBV7-2 to TRBJ1-3; 9 bases are a match to TRBD1. The germline gives CDR1 SGHTA, CDR2 FQGNSA. V lost 4 bases, J lost 0 bases, and 4 bases stayed unmatched. The CDR3 is 16 residues long. CDR3 residues: CASSSRDRVSGNTIYF. The CDR3 DNA follows: TGTGCCAGCAGCTCCAGGGACAGGGTCTCTGGAAACACCATATATTTT. Full variable domain (rest looked up from reference TRBV7-2 and TRBJ1-3): GAGVSQSPSNKVTEKGKDVELRCDPISGHTALYWYRQSLGQGLEFLIYFQGNSAPDKSGLPSDRFSAERTGGSVSTLTIQRTQQEDSAVYLCASSSRDRVSGNTIYFGEGSWLTVV.

This clone was observed once. V gene TRBV29-1 combines with J gene TRBJ2-1, with 8 nucleotides matching TRBD1. J gave up 0 bases and V 7 bases, and 5 bases lay outside the gene matches. Germline CDR1 SQVTM, CDR2 ANQGSEA. The CDR3 is 14 residues long. The CDR3 loop reads CSGGTGGSYNEQFF. The CDR3 DNA reads as TGCAGCGGCGGAACAGGGGGCTCCTACAATGAGCAGTTCTTC.

The chain uses TRBV19 and TRBJ1-5; no definite D call. Germline lookup yields CDR1 LNHDA and CDR2 SQIVND (reference sequence). The CDR3 is 13 residues long. Trimming removed 4 bases from V and 7 bases from J, with 11 bases in between. As DNA, the CDR3 is TGTGCCAGTAGTAGTAGGGTCGGGCAGCCCCAGCATTTT. It encodes CASSSRVGQPQHF.

This sequence joins TRBV15 and TRBJ2-1, with D perhaps matching TRBD1 (6 bases). V was cut by 0 bases and J by 3 bases, with 12 bases left in between. CDR1 is LNHNV and CDR2 is YYDKDF in the germline V gene (reference sequence). CDR3 size: 16 residues. CDR3 in DNA: TGTGCCACCAGCAGAGATTCAGGGGCGAACTACAATGAGCAGTTCTTC. Translated: CATSRDSGANYNEQFF. The entire variable domain, with the rest obtained from reference TRBV15 and TRBJ2-1, is as follows: DAMVIQNPRYQVTQFGKPVTLSCSQTLNHNVMYWYQQKSSQAPKLLFHYYDKDFNNEADTPDNFQSRRPNTSFCFLDIRSPGLGDTAMYLCATSRDSGANYNEQFFGPGTRLTVL.

The J gene is TRBJ2-1, the V gene TRBV15; no clear D gene. Trimming left V 0 bases short and J 12 bases short, with 21 bases between. Germline CDR1 LNHNV, CDR2 YYDKDF (reference sequence). The CDR3 contains 16 residues. The DNA of the CDR3 is TGTGCCACCAGCAGAGACCGGGCTCGATCCCCCCTCGGGCAGTTCTTC. Protein sequence: CATSRDRARSPLGQFF.

CDR3 in DNA: TGTGCCAGCAGCTTGGTACGGGAACCCTACGAGCAGTACTTC. Translated: CASSLVREPYEQYF. The genes are TRBV5-5 and TRBJ2-7; TRBD2 is a possible D gene (5 bases). V shed 0 bases and J shed 2 bases, with 9 bases lying between them. The CDR3 contains 14 residues. CDR1 and CDR2 from the germline V gene are SGHKS and YYEKEE (reference sequence).

This clone was seen more than once but under ten times. The chain couples TRBV10-3 to TRBJ1-5; 10 bases are shared with TRBD1. CDR3 length equals 17 residues. Germline CDR1 ENHRY, CDR2 SYGVKD. V was clipped by 2 bases and J by 0 bases; unmatched bases: 4. The CDR3 sequence: CAISEAGQGVSNQPQHF. For the CDR3, the DNA is TGTGCCATCAGTGAGGCAGGACAGGGGGTTAGCAATCAGCCCCAGCATTTT.

The CDR3 loop reads CASSLVVYEQYF. DNA of the CDR3: TGTGCCAGCAGTTTAGTGGTCTACGAGCAGTACTTC. The gene calls are TRBV12-3 or TRBV12-4 and TRBJ2-7; D is undetermined. V gave up 1 base and J gave up 3 bases, with 4 bases separating them. This CDR3 contains 12 residues.

The chain links TRBV18 to TRBJ1-2; the D is unclear. The CDR3 sequence is 13 residues long. Trimming took 3 bases from V and 2 from J, leaving 7 bases between them. Germline CDR1 and CDR2: KGHSH and LQKENI. The CDR3 protein is CASSPGLNYGYTF. The CDR3 coding sequence is TGTGCCAGCTCACCGGGTCTAAACTATGGCTACACCTTC. Supplemented by reference TRBV18 and TRBJ1-2, the full variable domain reads NAGVMQNPRHLVRRRGQEARLRCSPMKGHSHVYWYRQLPEEGLKFMVYLQKENIIDESGMPKERFSAEFPKEGPSILRIQQVVRGDSAAYFCASSPGLNYGYTFGSGTRLTVV.

The chain has TRBV24-1 and TRBJ2-2; TRBD1 matches at 11 bases. CDR3 length equals 16 residues. J lost 3 bases, V lost 4 bases, and 3 bases had no gene match. CDR1 KGHDR and CDR2 SFDVKD come from the germline V gene. CDR3 nucleotides: TGTGCCACCAGTGAAGGACAGGGGGCGGACACCGGGGAGCTGTTTTTT. This encodes CATSEGQGADTGELFF.

This clone was observed a single time. This sequence joins TRBV7-9 and TRBJ2-7; D is undetermined. The CDR3 has 12 amino acids. The germline V gene encodes CDR1 SEHNR and CDR2 FQNEAQ (reference sequence). With 1 base removed from V and 7 bases from J, the gap between germline ends came to 8 bases. The CDR3 loop reads CASSLVTGEQYF. CDR3 sequence (DNA): TGTGCCAGCAGCTTAGTTACGGGTGAGCAGTACTTC.

The CDR3 here is CASSLVYVGSGANVLTF. CDR3 sequence (DNA): TGTGCCAGCAGTTTAGTTTATGTGGGGAGTGGGGCCAACGTCCTGACTTTC. The chain couples TRBV27 to TRBJ2-6; D may be TRBD2 (5 bases). Germline V gene data show CDR1 as MNHEY and CDR2 as SMNVEV (reference sequence). Trimming pared 2 bases from V and 3 bases from J, leaving 14 bases between. The CDR3 totals 17 residues.

The genes are TRBV7-9 and TRBJ1-2; D remains unclear. Germline V gene lookup returns CDR1 SEHNR and CDR2 FQNEAQ (reference sequence). Trimming left V 2 bases short and J 4 bases short, with 8 bases between. The CDR3 has 13 residues. CDR3 in DNA: TGTGCCAGCAGCTTAAGTCTCGGCTATGGCTACACCTTC. It yields the protein CASSLSLGYGYTF. Using reference TRBV7-9 and TRBJ1-2 for the parts outside the CDR3, the full variable domain is DTGVSQNPRHKITKRGQNVTFRCDPISEHNRLYWYRQTLGQGPEFLTYFQNEAQLEKSRLLSDRFSAERPKGSFSTLEIQRTEQGDSAMYLCASSLSLGYGYTFGSGTRLTVV.

This chain joins TRBV6-6 and TRBJ2-1; the D is unclear. The germline gives CDR1 MNHNY, CDR2 SVGAGI (reference sequence). V lost 0 bases to trimming and J lost 10 bases, with 10 bases between them. This CDR3 spans 13 amino acids. The CDR3 region has the DNA TGTGCCAGCAGTTACTCGGGCAGCATGGAGCAGTTCTTC. It codes for CASSYSGSMEQFF.

The chain employs TRBV12-5 and TRBJ1-5; possibly TRBD1 for D (5 bases). Germline V gives CDR1 LGHNT, CDR2 FRNRAP. The CDR3 runs to 13 residues. Trimming removed 0 bases from V and 11 bases from J, with 11 bases in between. DNA of the CDR3: TGTGCTAGTGGTTTGGTGGGGGTCACCTCCCAGCATTTT. Amino acids: CASGLVGVTSQHF.

The chain links TRBV28 to TRBJ1-5; perhaps TRBD1 as D (5 bases). Germline V gene sequence: CDR1 MDHEN, CDR2 SYDVKM. V was shortened by 1 base and J by 3 bases, with 22 bases between the two germline ends. This CDR3 has 19 amino acids. The CDR3 here is CASSLFSFRDGDTNQPQHF. The CDR3 DNA is TGTGCCAGCAGTTTATTTTCCTTTAGGGACGGAGATACCAATCAGCCCCAGCATTTT. Full variable domain (remainder filled in from reference TRBV28 and TRBJ1-5): DVKVTQSSRYLVKRTGEKVFLECVQDMDHENMFWYRQDPGLGLRLIYFSYDVKMKEKGDIPEGYSVSREKKERFSLILESASTNQTSMYLCASSLFSFRDGDTNQPQHFGDGTRLSIL.

The CDR3 loop reads CAWSGQGDQPQHF. The DNA for the CDR3 is TGTGCCTGGAGTGGACAGGGCGATCAGCCCCAGCATTTT. The V call is TRBV30, the J call TRBJ1-5, with 7 nucleotides matching TRBD1. Germline values: CDR1 GTSNPN, CDR2 SVGIG (reference sequence). V gave up 1 base and J gave up 5 bases; unmatched junction bases: 2. This CDR3 has 13 residues.

This chain connects TRBV5-1 to TRBJ1-2; 7 nucleotides agree with TRBD1. Looked up from germline, CDR1 is SGHRS and CDR2 is YFSETQ. The CDR3 length is 13 residues. With V trimmed by 5 bases and J by 4 bases, 5 bases remained unmatched. This chain's CDR3 is CASRTGQSYGYTF. In DNA, the CDR3 is TGCGCCAGCAGAACGGGACAGAGCTATGGCTACACCTTC. Combining the CDR3 with reference TRBV5-1 and TRBJ1-2 gives the whole variable domain KAGVTQTPRYLIKTRGQQVTLSCSPISGHRSVSWYQQTPGQGLQFLFEYFSETQRNKGNFPGRFSGRQFSNSRSEMNVSTLELGDSALYLCASRTGQSYGYTFGSGTRLTVV.

The CDR3 here is CASSPQTNTGELFF. The CDR3 DNA reads as TGTGCCAGCAGCCCACAGACGAACACCGGGGAGCTGTTTTTT. The chain is built from TRBV9 and TRBJ2-2; D gene unclear. V dropped 4 bases and J dropped 0 bases, with 7 bases sitting between them. Germline V gene lookup returns CDR1 SGDLS and CDR2 YYNGEE. The CDR3 contains 14 residues. Full variable domain (remainder filled in from reference TRBV9 and TRBJ2-2): DSGVTQTPKHLITATGQRVTLRCSPRSGDLSVYWYQQSLDQGLQFLIQYYNGEERAKGNILERFSAQQFPDLHSELNLSSLELGDSALYFCASSPQTNTGELFFGEGSRLTVL.

The V call is TRBV11-2, the J call TRBJ2-5; D ambiguous. The CDR3 is 14 amino acids. Per the germline V gene, CDR1 is SGHAT and CDR2 is FQNNGV. V dropped 7 bases and J dropped 2 bases, with 14 bases sitting between them. This CDR3 reads CASTSKTPQETQYF. DNA of the CDR3: TGTGCCAGCACCTCTAAGACCCCACAAGAGACCCAGTACTTC.

The V call is TRBV7-9, the J call TRBJ2-5; the D call may be TRBD1 or TRBD2 (5 bases each). V shed 8 bases and J shed 4 bases, with 14 bases lying between them. Germline V gene sequence: CDR1 SEHNR, CDR2 FQNEAQ (reference sequence). The CDR3 spans 13 residues. Here the CDR3 reads CASAGEGIETQYF. CDR3 nucleotide sequence: TGTGCCAGCGCCGGAGAGGGGATAGAGACCCAGTACTTC.